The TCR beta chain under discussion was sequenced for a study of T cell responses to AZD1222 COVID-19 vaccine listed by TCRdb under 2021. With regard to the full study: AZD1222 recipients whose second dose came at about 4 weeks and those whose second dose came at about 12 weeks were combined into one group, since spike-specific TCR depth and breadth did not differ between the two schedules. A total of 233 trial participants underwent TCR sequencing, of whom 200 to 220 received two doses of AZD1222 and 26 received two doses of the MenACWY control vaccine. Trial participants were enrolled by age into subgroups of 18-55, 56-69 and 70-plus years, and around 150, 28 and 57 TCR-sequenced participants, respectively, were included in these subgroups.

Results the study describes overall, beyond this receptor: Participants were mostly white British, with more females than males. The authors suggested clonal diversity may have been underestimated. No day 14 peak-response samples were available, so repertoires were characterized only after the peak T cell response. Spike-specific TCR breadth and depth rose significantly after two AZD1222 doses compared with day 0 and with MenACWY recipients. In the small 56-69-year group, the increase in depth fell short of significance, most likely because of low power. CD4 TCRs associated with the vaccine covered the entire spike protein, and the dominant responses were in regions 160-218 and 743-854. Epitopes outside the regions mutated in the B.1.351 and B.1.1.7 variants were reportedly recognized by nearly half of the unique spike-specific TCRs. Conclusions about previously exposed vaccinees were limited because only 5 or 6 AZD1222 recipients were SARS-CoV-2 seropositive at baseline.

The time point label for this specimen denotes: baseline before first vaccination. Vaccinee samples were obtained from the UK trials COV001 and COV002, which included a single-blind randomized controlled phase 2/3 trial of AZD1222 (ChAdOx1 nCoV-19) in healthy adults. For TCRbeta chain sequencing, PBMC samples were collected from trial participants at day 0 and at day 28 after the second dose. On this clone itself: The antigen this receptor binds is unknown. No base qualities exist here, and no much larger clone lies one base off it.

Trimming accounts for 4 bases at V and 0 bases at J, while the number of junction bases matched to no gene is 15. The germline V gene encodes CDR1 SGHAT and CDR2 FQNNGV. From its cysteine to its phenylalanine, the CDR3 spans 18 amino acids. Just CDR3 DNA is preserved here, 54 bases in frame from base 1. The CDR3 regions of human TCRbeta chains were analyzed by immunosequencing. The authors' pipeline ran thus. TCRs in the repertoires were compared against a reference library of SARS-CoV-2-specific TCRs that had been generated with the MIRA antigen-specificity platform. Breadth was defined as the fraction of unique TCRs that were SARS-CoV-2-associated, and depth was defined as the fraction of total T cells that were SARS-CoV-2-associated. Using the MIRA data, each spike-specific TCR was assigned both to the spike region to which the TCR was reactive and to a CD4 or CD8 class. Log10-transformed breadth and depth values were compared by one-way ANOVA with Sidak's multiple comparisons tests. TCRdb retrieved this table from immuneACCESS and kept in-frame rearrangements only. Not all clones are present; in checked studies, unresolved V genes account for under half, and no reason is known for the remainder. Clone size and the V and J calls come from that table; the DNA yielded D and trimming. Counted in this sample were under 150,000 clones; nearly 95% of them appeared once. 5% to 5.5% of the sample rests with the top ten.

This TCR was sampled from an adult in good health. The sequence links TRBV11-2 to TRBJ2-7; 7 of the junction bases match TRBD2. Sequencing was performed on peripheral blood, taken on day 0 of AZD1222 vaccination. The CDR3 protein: CASSYKGRGGGSSYEQYF. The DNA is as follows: TGTGCCAGCAGCTACAAGGGGAGGGGCGGGGGAAGCTCCTACGAGCAGTACTTC.